A single sample is the source of the 2 T cell receptor beta chains below, sequenced in a study of blood T cell repertoires in COVID-19. Method: immunoSEQ multiplex PCR; TCRdb's copy keeps in-frame clones and lacks some. The data show 250,000 to 300,000 clones, about 86% seen once. Sequencing was carried out using PBMCs or T cells enriched from blood (not recorded which). The receptors come from a young man with acute COVID-19.

This chain links TRBV3-1 (or the pseudogene TRBV3-2) with TRBJ1-1, with D perhaps TRBD1 (6 bases). CDR3 length: 15 amino acids. Trimming pared 6 bases from V and 0 bases from J, leaving 14 bases between. Germline V gene data show CDR1 as LGHDT and CDR2 as YNNKEL (reference sequence). The CDR3 nucleotides are TGTGCCAGCAGAAGACGTACAGGGTTGAACACTGAAGCTTTCTTT. This gives the protein CASRRRTGLNTEAFF.

The chain couples TRBV12-3 or TRBV12-4 to TRBJ1-3; D unresolved. The CDR3 has 13 residues. The ends were cut back, 6 bases at V and 2 bases at J, with 8 bases in the middle. The CDR3 coding sequence is TGTGCCAGCAGGCTAGAACCTGGAAACACCATATATTTT. This codes for CASRLEPGNTIYF.